The 26 T cell receptor beta chains below come from one sample, sequenced in a study of CD8+ T cells in alopecia areata. RNA, once extracted, was reverse transcribed into cDNA for use as the sequencing template. The data were produced by immunoSEQ multiplex PCR, yet TCRdb's version contains in-frame clones alone and is incomplete. The sample lists over 150,000 clones, 50% to 75% seen once, with roughly 15% in the top ten. The sequencing used CD4+ T cells sorted from blood, collected at week 0. Receptors originate from a human donor with alopecia areata.

The chain employs TRBV7-2 and TRBJ1-2, with 7 nucleotides matching TRBD1. V was clipped by 5 bases and J by 7 bases; unmatched bases: 16. CDR3 length equals 16 residues. Germline V CDR1 and CDR2: SGHTA, FQGNSA. The CDR3 DNA reads TGTGCCAGCAGCCGTTGGACAGGTCTCGTTTTGGCTGGCTACACCTTC. Its translation: CASSRWTGLVLAGYTF.

The chain is built from TRBV30 and TRBJ2-1; 9 bases are shared with TRBD2. The germline gives CDR1 GTSNPN, CDR2 SVGIG (reference sequence). The CDR3 has 15 amino acids. Trimming at V came to 0 bases and at J to 5 bases, leaving 5 bases not matched to a gene. CDR3: CAWSVLAGLNNEQFF. The CDR3, as DNA: TGTGCCTGGAGTGTTCTAGCGGGGCTGAACAATGAGCAGTTCTTC.

J is TRBJ2-1 and V is TRBV30; 7 bases line up with TRBD1. Per germline, CDR1 GTSNPN and CDR2 SVGIG (reference sequence). V dropped 1 base and J dropped 9; count of bases not matched to a gene: 9. This CDR3 has 14 residues. In nucleotides, the CDR3 is TGTGCCTGGAGTGGGGTCAGGGGGAGCGGTGAGCAGTTCTTC. It specifies CAWSGVRGSGEQFF.

The V call is TRBV7-9, the J call TRBJ1-1; maybe TRBD1 (5 bases). Germline V gene lookup returns CDR1 SEHNR and CDR2 FQNEAQ (reference sequence). V dropped 3 bases and J dropped 4 bases, with 15 bases sitting between them. This CDR3 has 15 amino acids. The CDR3 sequence is CASSFPGRGITEAFF. For the CDR3, the DNA is TGTGCCAGCAGCTTTCCGGGGCGCGGAATCACTGAAGCTTTCTTT.

The gene calls are TRBV2 and TRBJ2-2, with a tentative D call TRBD1 (6 bases). The germline V gene has CDR1 SNHLY and CDR2 FYNNEI. The CDR3 loop spans 15 amino acids. Trimming cost V 7 bases and J 4 bases, with 16 bases left between them. CDR3 coding DNA: TGTGCCAGCAATCCTACAGGGTACCCCACCGGGGAGCTGTTTTTT. This sequence encodes CASNPTGYPTGELFF.

The rearrangement links TRBV15 to TRBJ2-1, with 12 bases fitting TRBD1. Germline V gene data show CDR1 as LNHNV and CDR2 as YYDKDF (reference sequence). This CDR3 is built from 15 residues. The V segment lost 0 bases and the J segment 9 bases; nucleotides outside the gene matches: 3. DNA of the CDR3: TGTGCCACCAGCAGAGATGGGACAGGGGGCGTTGAGCAGTTCTTC. Translating gives CATSRDGTGGVEQFF.

This chain links TRBV30 with TRBJ1-1; D possibly corresponds to TRBD1 (6 bases). CDR3 length: 14 residues. Per the germline V gene, CDR1 is GTSNPN and CDR2 is SVGIG (reference sequence). V was pared by 2 bases and J by 2 bases, with 12 bases between. In nucleotides, the CDR3 is TGTGCCTGGAGTAAATCAGGGGTCAACACTGAAGCTTTCTTT. It encodes CAWSKSGVNTEAFF.

The chain is built from TRBV7-9 and TRBJ2-3, with a tentative D call TRBD2 (6 bases). The CDR3 contains 15 residues. V was cut by 5 bases and J by 5 bases, with 17 bases left in between. The germline V gene encodes CDR1 SEHNR and CDR2 FQNEAQ (reference sequence). CDR3 DNA sequence: TGTGCCAGCAGCCTACGCGCGGGGCGTGGAGATACGCAGTATTTT. It is translated as CASSLRAGRGDTQYF. The variable domain in full, completed from reference TRBV7-9 and TRBJ2-3, reads DTGVSQNPRHKITKRGQNVTFRCDPISEHNRLYWYRQTLGQGPEFLTYFQNEAQLEKSRLLSDRFSAERPKGSFSTLEIQRTEQGDSAMYLCASSLRAGRGDTQYFGPGTRLTVL.

This chain connects TRBV30 to TRBJ1-1; D unclear. Germline loops: CDR1 GTSNPN, CDR2 SVGIG (reference sequence). The ends were cut back, 4 bases at V and 3 bases at J, with 12 bases in the middle. This CDR3 is built from 13 residues. The CDR3, as DNA: TGTGCCTGGAACGCAGGCCCGGACACTGAAGCTTTCTTT. It yields the protein CAWNAGPDTEAFF.

This chain connects TRBV5-1 to TRBJ2-3, with 14 bases matching TRBD2. Germline assignment: CDR1 SGHRS and CDR2 YFSETQ. The CDR3 extends over 19 amino acids. V was clipped by 4 bases and J by 0 bases; unmatched bases: 10. The CDR3, as DNA: TGCGCCAGCAGCCGAAGCGGGACTAGCGGGGGAACTAGCACAGATACGCAGTATTTT. This sequence encodes CASSRSGTSGGTSTDTQYF.

This chain joins TRBV7-8 and TRBJ1-1; D unresolved. Germline V CDR1 and CDR2: SGHVS, FQNEAQ. The V gene lost 2 bases and the J gene lost 4 bases, with 8 bases spanning the gap. The CDR3 covers 13 residues. CDR3 region: CASSLRRGTEAFF. CDR3 nucleotide sequence: TGTGCCAGCAGCTTAAGGCGGGGCACTGAAGCTTTCTTT.

This clone appeared a few times. The V call is TRBV25-1, the J call TRBJ2-7; TRBD1 matches 10 bases. V lost 6 bases to trimming and J lost 4 bases; unmatched junction nucleotides: 6. Germline-derived CDR1 and CDR2 are MGHDK and SYGVNS. The CDR3 has 14 amino acids. The chain's CDR3 is CASSRDRGPYEQYF. CDR3 sequence (DNA): TGTGCCAGCAGCCGGGACAGGGGACCATACGAGCAGTACTTC.

The chain is built from TRBV5-1 and TRBJ2-5; D is ambiguous. Per the germline V gene, CDR1 is SGHRS and CDR2 is YFSETQ. Trimming pared 7 bases from V and 5 bases from J, leaving 15 bases between. There are 13 residues in the CDR3. In DNA, the CDR3 is TGCGCCAGCCAAATTGGGTCTCAGGAGACCCAGTACTTC. The encoded protein is CASQIGSQETQYF.

This clone was counted between two and nine times. The J gene is TRBJ1-1, the V gene TRBV7-9, with a tentative D call TRBD1 (5 bases). CDR1 SEHNR and CDR2 FQNEAQ come from the germline V gene (reference sequence). Trimming took 5 bases from V and 5 from J, leaving 15 bases between them. CDR3 length equals 14 residues. CDR3 residues: CASSPRGDGTEAFF. CDR3 sequence (DNA): TGTGCCAGCAGCCCACGGGGGGATGGGACTGAAGCTTTCTTT.

This chain links TRBV30 with TRBJ1-2, with D possibly being TRBD1 (5 bases). The V gene's germline CDR1 is GTSNPN and CDR2 SVGIG (reference sequence). Trimming took 1 base from V and 0 from J, leaving 9 bases between them. The CDR3 has 14 residues. Here the CDR3 DNA reads TGTGCCTGGAGTGACGAGGGGACTAACTATGGCTACACCTTC. The encoded protein is CAWSDEGTNYGYTF.

This clone was picked up a small number of times. This sequence joins TRBV4-2 and TRBJ1-2; 9 nucleotides align to TRBD1. CDR1 and CDR2 from the germline V gene are LGHNA and YNFKEQ. The V segment lost 0 bases and the J segment 4 bases; nucleotides outside the gene matches: 9. The CDR3 is made up of 17 amino acids. The CDR3 reads CASSQDRGDRAGYGYTF. The DNA of the CDR3 is TGTGCCAGCAGCCAAGACAGGGGGGACAGGGCCGGCTATGGCTACACCTTC.

The gene calls are TRBV27 and TRBJ1-5, with D unclear. The ends were cut back, 2 bases at V and 0 bases at J, with 5 bases in the middle. The length of the CDR3 is 14 residues. Germline V gene sequence: CDR1 MNHEY, CDR2 SMNVEV (reference sequence). The CDR3 protein is CASSLDYSNQPQHF. CDR3 DNA sequence: TGTGCCAGCAGTTTAGATTATAGCAATCAGCCCCAGCATTTT.

This clone turned up a few times. The V call is TRBV7-9, the J call TRBJ2-7; either TRBD1 or TRBD2 may fit D (6 bases each). This CDR3 is built from 15 residues. Per the germline V gene, CDR1 is SEHNR and CDR2 is FQNEAQ (reference sequence). Trimming removed 7 bases from V and 6 bases from J, with 22 bases in between. The chain's CDR3 is CASIPPVGGLGEQYF. Written as DNA, the CDR3 is TGTGCCAGCATCCCACCGGTTGGGGGGCTGGGCGAGCAGTACTTC. Supplemented by reference TRBV7-9 and TRBJ2-7, the full variable domain reads DTGVSQNPRHKITKRGQNVTFRCDPISEHNRLYWYRQTLGQGPEFLTYFQNEAQLEKSRLLSDRFSAERPKGSFSTLEIQRTEQGDSAMYLCASIPPVGGLGEQYFGPGTRLTVT.

This clone was observed a few times. This chain connects TRBV15 to TRBJ1-1; D is possibly TRBD1 (6 bases). Germline loops: CDR1 LNHNV, CDR2 YYDKDF (reference sequence). V gave up 0 bases and J gave up 4 bases, with 12 bases separating them. The CDR3 runs 15 residues. CDR3 in amino acids: CATSREQGVGTEAFF. The CDR3 DNA is TGTGCCACCAGCAGAGAACAGGGCGTCGGCACTGAAGCTTTCTTT.

A few counts support this clone. The V gene is TRBV18, the J gene TRBJ2-7, with D unclear. Germline V gives CDR1 KGHSH, CDR2 LQKENI. The V end was cut by 2 bases, the J end by 3 bases, with 11 bases between. This CDR3 contains 14 residues. The CDR3 sequence is CASSPKAANYEQYF. CDR3 nucleotides: TGTGCCAGCTCACCAAAGGCAGCCAACTACGAGCAGTACTTC. Supplemented by reference TRBV18 and TRBJ2-7, the full variable domain reads NAGVMQNPRHLVRRRGQEARLRCSPMKGHSHVYWYRQLPEEGLKFMVYLQKENIIDESGMPKERFSAEFPKEGPSILRIQQVVRGDSAAYFCASSPKAANYEQYFGPGTRLTVT.

This clone has only one observation. This chain joins TRBV7-2 and TRBJ1-5; weak D call: TRBD1 (6 bases). The CDR3 runs to 15 residues. Germline CDR1 is SGHTA and CDR2 is FQGNSA. Trimming left V 4 bases short and J 3 bases short, with 13 bases between. CDR3: CASSSTQGPNQPQHF. CDR3 sequence (DNA): TGTGCCAGCAGCTCCACACAGGGCCCCAATCAGCCCCAGCATTTT.

The rearrangement links TRBV5-1 to TRBJ1-1; D remains unclear. Trimming removed 0 bases at V and 0 bases at J, with 12 bases between. This CDR3 has 16 residues. Germline V lookup: CDR1 SGHRS, CDR2 YFSETQ. Here the CDR3 reads CASSLGVYRLNTEAFF. The CDR3 region has the DNA TGCGCCAGCAGCTTGGGAGTTTACAGATTGAACACTGAAGCTTTCTTT.

This clone was picked up one time. The chain couples TRBV30 to TRBJ1-2; tentatively, D is TRBD1 (6 bases). Germline lookup yields CDR1 GTSNPN and CDR2 SVGIG (reference sequence). This CDR3 has 15 residues. V lost 2 bases to trimming and J lost 3 bases, with 16 bases between them. CDR3 loop: CAWSKRGGGYYGYTF. CDR3 nucleotide sequence: TGTGCCTGGAGTAAGAGGGGAGGGGGTTACTATGGCTACACCTTC.

A single count supports this clone. The chain links TRBV11-3 to TRBJ2-2; the D gene is possibly TRBD1 (5 bases). The length of the CDR3 is 16 residues. CDR1 is SGHNT, CDR2 YENEEA, per germline. Trimming stripped 5 bases from V and 1 base from J, with 14 bases between. This CDR3 reads CASSIGAQLNTGELFF. DNA of the CDR3: TGTGCCAGCAGCATAGGGGCACAGCTGAACACCGGGGAGCTGTTTTTT.

V and J are TRBV11-2 and TRBJ2-7, with D perhaps TRBD1 (5 bases). V gave up 4 bases and J gave up 6 bases, with 22 bases separating them. The CDR3 is 16 residues long. The germline CDR1 and CDR2 sequences are SGHAT and FQNNGV. The CDR3 DNA sequence: TGTGCCAGCAGCTCCCTCAGGGTGGGCAGGGCTGGCGAGCAGTACTTC. Translation gives CASSSLRVGRAGEQYF.

This chain links TRBV6-5 with TRBJ2-1, with D possibly being TRBD1 (6 bases). This CDR3 is built from 13 residues. CDR1 is MNHEY and CDR2 is SVGAGI in the germline V gene. Trimming cost V 6 bases and J 7 bases, with 13 bases left between them. CDR3 DNA sequence: TGTGCCAGCAGGGGGACATCTTGGAATGAGCAGTTCTTC. Its protein is CASRGTSWNEQFF.